Following are 20 T cell receptor beta chains from one sample sequenced in a study of T cell changes during pregnancy in multiple sclerosis. Produced via immunoSEQ multiplex PCR; TCRdb's table is partial and in-frame only. The table shows about 59,000 clones, with around 94% occurring only once. Source: CD8+ T cells from peripheral blood mononuclear cells, taken after pregnancy. These receptors all come from a female donor with multiple sclerosis, enrolled in a pregnancy study.

V gene TRBV4-1 combines with J gene TRBJ1-5; TRBD1 is a possible D gene (5 bases). This CDR3 is 15 amino acids long. Germline lookup yields CDR1 MGHRA and CDR2 YSYEKL. Deletions cut 0 bases from V and 3 bases from J, with 9 bases between. CDR3 region: CASSQDAGNNQPQHF. The CDR3 nucleotides are TGCGCCAGCAGCCAAGATGCAGGGAACAATCAGCCCCAGCATTTT.

CDR3 in amino acids: CASSFGLAGSTDTQYF. For the CDR3, the DNA is TGTGCCAGCAGCTTCGGACTAGCGGGATCCACAGATACGCAGTATTTT. This chain connects TRBV7-9 to TRBJ2-3, with 12 bases matching TRBD2. CDR1 and CDR2 (germline): SEHNR, FQNEAQ (reference sequence). The trim removed 3 bases at V and 2 bases at J, leaving 3 bases unmatched. The CDR3 totals 16 residues. The full variable domain, its missing parts supplied by reference TRBV7-9 and TRBJ2-3, is DTGVSQNPRHKITKRGQNVTFRCDPISEHNRLYWYRQTLGQGPEFLTYFQNEAQLEKSRLLSDRFSAERPKGSFSTLEIQRTEQGDSAMYLCASSFGLAGSTDTQYFGPGTRLTVL.

The rearrangement links TRBV29-1 to TRBJ2-7, with 8 bases lining up with TRBD2. The V gene end was trimmed by 7 bases and the J gene end by 4 bases; junction bases not matched to a gene: 9. The length of the CDR3 is 13 residues. CDR1 is SQVTM and CDR2 is ANQGSEA in the germline V gene. CDR3: CSDRAGASYEQYF. The CDR3, as DNA: TGCAGCGACAGAGCGGGAGCCTCATACGAGCAGTACTTC.

The chain couples TRBV29-1 to TRBJ2-7; 7 nucleotides match TRBD2. The junction had 6 bases not matched to a gene; V was cut back by 3 bases and J by 4 bases. Per the germline V gene, CDR1 is SQVTM and CDR2 is ANQGSEA. The CDR3 is made up of 13 amino acids. In nucleotides, the CDR3 is TGCAGCGTTGAGGCGGGAGATGGGTACGAGCAGTACTTC. Protein sequence: CSVEAGDGYEQYF.

The chain employs TRBV14 and TRBJ2-7, with D maybe TRBD2 (5 bases). From germline, CDR1 is SGHDN and CDR2 FVKESK. This CDR3 has 14 residues. The V end was cut by 1 base, the J end by 3 bases, with 10 bases between. CDR3 protein: CASSQGSRGYEQYF. The CDR3 DNA sequence: TGTGCCAGCAGCCAAGGATCACGGGGCTACGAGCAGTACTTC.

The V call is TRBV12-5, the J call TRBJ1-4; tentative D call: TRBD1 (6 bases). The CDR3 runs 14 residues. In germline, CDR1 is LGHNT, CDR2 FRNRAP. The CDR3 DNA reads as TGTGCCTCAACCGAGGGGGGGCGTAATGAAAAACTGTTTTTT. Its protein is CASTEGGRNEKLFF.

The rearrangement joins TRBV5-1 to TRBJ1-2, with 8 bases that match TRBD1. Germline V gene data show CDR1 as SGHRS and CDR2 as YFSETQ. The CDR3 runs to 14 residues. V gave up 2 bases and J gave up 10 bases; unmatched junction bases: 10. CDR3 nucleotide sequence: TGCGCCAGCAGCTTCTCGGGACAGGCGAGTGCCTACACCTTC. It yields the protein CASSFSGQASAYTF.

The chain recombines TRBV9 with TRBJ2-3; maybe TRBD2 (6 bases). This CDR3 has 17 amino acids. The V and J ends lost 6 bases and 6 bases respectively, with 26 bases between them. Germline loops: CDR1 SGDLS, CDR2 YYNGEE. CDR3 in DNA: TGTGCCAGCACCCCGACCCGGGACTTGGACGCGTGGGATACGCAGTATTTT. As protein: CASTPTRDLDAWDTQYF.

The CDR3 loop is CASSDRGLWETQYF. The CDR3 coding sequence is TGTGCCAGCAGTGACAGGGGGCTGTGGGAGACCCAGTACTTC. The chain uses TRBV2 and TRBJ2-5, with 8 bases identical to TRBD1. The CDR3 is 14 residues long. J gave up 5 bases and V 3 bases, and 5 bases lay outside the gene matches. Germline-derived CDR1 and CDR2 are SNHLY and FYNNEI.

The chain couples TRBV7-6 to TRBJ2-5; TRBD1 aligns across 7 bases. Unmatched junction bases numbered 7, after V lost 4 bases and J lost 2 bases. The CDR3 runs 15 residues. Germline V CDR1 and CDR2: SGHVS, FNYEAQ. The CDR3 bases are TGTGCCAGCAGCTATAAATCCAGGGGGCAAGAGACCCAGTACTTC. It codes for CASSYKSRGQETQYF.

This chain uses TRBV4-1 with TRBJ1-3; D is perhaps TRBD1 (5 bases). Trimming took off 1 base at V and 7 bases at J, with 17 bases between the two ends. Germline V gives CDR1 MGHRA, CDR2 YSYEKL. The CDR3 contains 16 residues. This CDR3 is CASSQGDSPGRNTIYF. The CDR3 region has the DNA TGCGCCAGCAGCCAAGGGGATTCCCCAGGGCGCAACACCATATATTTT.

The rearrangement links TRBV7-9 to TRBJ2-7; the D is unclear. V lost 1 base and J lost 3, with 4 bases in between. This CDR3 has 12 amino acids. From germline, CDR1 is SEHNR and CDR2 FQNEAQ (reference sequence). The CDR3: CASSLVDYEQYF. CDR3 DNA sequence: TGTGCCAGCAGCTTAGTAGACTACGAGCAGTACTTC.

The chain is built from TRBV5-6 and TRBJ2-1; D gene unclear. Germline CDR1 SGHDT, CDR2 YYEEEE. Trimming removed 0 bases from V and 8 bases from J, with 9 bases in between. The CDR3 is made up of 13 amino acids. This CDR3 is CASSLVRSDEQFF. The CDR3 DNA reads TGTGCCAGCAGCTTGGTTCGGAGTGATGAGCAGTTCTTC. The full variable domain, in which reference TRBV5-6 and TRBJ2-1 provide the parts outside the CDR3, is DAGVTQSPTHLIKTRGQQVTLRCSPKSGHDTVSWYQQALGQGPQFIFQYYEEEERQRGNFPDRFSGHQFPNYSSELNVNALLLGDSALYLCASSLVRSDEQFFGPGTRLTVL.

The gene calls are TRBV30 and TRBJ1-4, with 9 positions matching TRBD1. CDR1 is GTSNPN, CDR2 SVGIG, per germline (reference sequence). The trim removed 3 bases at V and 5 bases at J, leaving 10 bases unmatched. The CDR3 length is 16 residues. CDR3 bases: TGTGCCTGGAGGGGCCGACTCGGGACAGGGAATGAAAAACTGTTTTTT. Its protein is CAWRGRLGTGNEKLFF.

This CDR3 reads CASSFTGRPNQPQHF. The CDR3 coding sequence is TGTGCCAGCAGTTTCACCGGGAGGCCGAATCAGCCCCAGCATTTT. The chain couples TRBV28 to TRBJ1-5; D unresolved. V dropped 3 bases and J dropped 4 bases, with 13 bases sitting between them. This CDR3 comprises 15 residues. CDR1 and CDR2 (germline): MDHEN, SYDVKM.

Comments on this clone: Its ends do not fully match the called genes, so a read error is possible. The rearrangement joins TRBV5-8 to TRBJ2-2, with 7 bases fitting TRBD1. This CDR3 comprises 17 residues. Per germline, CDR1 SGHTS and CDR2 YDEGEE. CDR3 residues: CASSLTRDSVNSGELFF. The CDR3 nucleotides are TGTGCCAGCAGCTTGACCCGGGACAGCGTGAACTCCGGGGAGCTGTTTTTT.

For the CDR3, the DNA is TGCAGCGTAGGAGGCGGATCACAGTTCTTC. Residues: CSVGGGSQFF. The genes are TRBV29-1 and TRBJ2-1, with D possibly matching TRBD2 (5 bases). CDR1 is SQVTM, CDR2 ANQGSEA, per germline. Trimming pared 6 bases from V and 13 bases from J, leaving 13 bases between. The CDR3 loop spans 10 amino acids.

The chain carries TRBV30 and TRBJ1-1, with D unresolved. Trimming removed 0 bases from V and 0 bases from J, with 8 bases in between. The CDR3 runs to 14 residues. Germline V gives CDR1 GTSNPN, CDR2 SVGIG (reference sequence). This chain's CDR3 is CAWSVPELNTEAFF. The CDR3 nucleotides read TGTGCCTGGAGTGTACCGGAGCTGAACACTGAAGCTTTCTTT.

V gene TRBV28 combines with J gene TRBJ2-7; 7 nucleotides line up with TRBD1. The length of the CDR3 is 13 residues. Germline CDR1 and CDR2: MDHEN and SYDVKM. J was trimmed by 4 bases and V by 7 bases; bases with no gene match: 7. The CDR3 coding sequence is TGTGCCAGCACCCCCGGGGACAGTTACGAGCAGTACTTC. Translating gives CASTPGDSYEQYF. The complete variable domain, with remaining parts taken from reference TRBV28 and TRBJ2-7, reads DVKVTQSSRYLVKRTGEKVFLECVQDMDHENMFWYRQDPGLGLRLIYFSYDVKMKEKGDIPEGYSVSREKKERFSLILESASTNQTSMYLCASTPGDSYEQYFGPGTRLTVT.

Worth noting for this clone: The sample holds other DNA sequences that translate to the same CDR3. The gene calls are TRBV27 and TRBJ1-1; D remains unclear. Trimming took off 3 bases at V and 2 bases at J, with 10 bases between the two ends. The CDR3 has 14 residues. The V gene's germline CDR1 is MNHEY and CDR2 SMNVEV (reference sequence). The chain's CDR3 is CASSLSGANTEAFF. In DNA, the CDR3 is TGTGCCAGCAGTTTGTCGGGAGCCAACACTGAAGCTTTCTTT.